A single sample gave rise to the 25 T cell receptor beta chains below, sequenced in a study of control samples from healthy donors and cancer patients. This table comes from immunoSEQ multiplex PCR, and its TCRdb copy is limited to in-frame clones, with some not included. The repertoire consists of fewer than 150,000 clones, with approximately 90% occurring once and the leading ten covering roughly 8.7%. The sequenced sample consisted of blood. These receptors all come from a man aged 18-30 years in good health.

This chain links TRBV5-1 with TRBJ1-3, with 8 bases that match TRBD1. The CDR3 runs 17 residues. CDR1 and CDR2 from the germline V gene are SGHRS and YFSETQ. The V segment lost 0 bases and the J segment 1 base; nucleotides outside the gene matches: 6. CDR3 sequence reads: CASSLGQGRGSGNTIYF. The CDR3 nucleotides are TGCGCCAGCAGCTTGGGACAGGGGCGCGGGTCTGGAAACACCATATATTTT.

The rearrangement joins TRBV11-2 to TRBJ1-6, with a tentative D call TRBD1 (5 bases). Per the germline V gene, CDR1 is SGHAT and CDR2 is FQNNGV. The germline V and J ends were trimmed by 3 bases and 7 bases, with 10 bases remaining between them. This CDR3 spans 14 amino acids. The DNA for the CDR3 is TGTGCCAGCAGCTTCGGGGCGTTGAATTCACCCCTCCACTTT. Protein: CASSFGALNSPLHF.

V usage is TRBV5-1 and J usage is TRBJ1-2; weak D call: TRBD1 (5 bases). The CDR3 totals 14 residues. The germline V and J ends were trimmed by 3 bases and 4 bases, with 13 bases remaining between them. Per the germline V gene, CDR1 is SGHRS and CDR2 is YFSETQ. The chain's CDR3 is CASSSQGIGYGYTF. The CDR3 DNA is TGCGCCAGCAGCTCGCAGGGTATCGGCTATGGCTACACCTTC.

V usage is TRBV6-6 and J usage is TRBJ1-3, with TRBD1 identical over 11 bases. V lost 4 bases, J lost 2 bases, and 4 bases stayed unmatched. The CDR3 totals 16 residues. From germline, CDR1 is MNHNY and CDR2 SVGAGI (reference sequence). The CDR3 spells CASSFPGQGAGNTIYF. DNA of the CDR3: TGTGCCAGCAGTTTCCCGGGACAGGGGGCTGGAAACACCATATATTTT.

The chain uses TRBV2 and TRBJ2-2, with a possible D match to TRBD2 (5 bases). The CDR3 has 15 residues. V was pared by 4 bases and J by 9 bases, with 18 bases between. The germline CDR1 and CDR2 sequences are SNHLY and FYNNEI. DNA of the CDR3: TGTGCCAGCAGTGCGGGAACGACCTTCTCCCGGGAGCTGTTTTTT. Translation gives CASSAGTTFSRELFF.

J is TRBJ1-2 and V is TRBV19; no firm D call. This CDR3 has 15 amino acids. V was trimmed by 1 base and J by 6 bases, leaving 15 bases between them. Germline values: CDR1 LNHDA, CDR2 SQIVND (reference sequence). The CDR3, as DNA: TGTGCCAGTAGTATAGCCTTCGGGCAGGCGGATGGCTACACCTTC. Translation: CASSIAFGQADGYTF.

This CDR3 reads CASSLAGGPNTQYF. The CDR3 DNA reads TGTGCCAGCAGTTTAGCGGGGGGGCCAAATACGCAGTATTTT. The chain recombines TRBV27 with TRBJ2-3; 9 bases line up with TRBD2. The ends lost 2 bases at V and 7 bases at J; junction bases unmatched: 4. Germline CDR1 and CDR2: MNHEY and SMNVEV (reference sequence). This CDR3 has 14 amino acids.

V usage is TRBV6-4 and J usage is TRBJ1-2; 9 bases are shared with TRBD1. V dropped 2 bases and J dropped 8; count of bases not matched to a gene: 6. Germline-derived CDR1 and CDR2 are MRHNA and SNTAGT. The CDR3 is made up of 14 amino acids. The CDR3 DNA reads as TGTGCCAGCAGTGACCCGGGACAGGGCGCCGGCTACACCTTC. Translating it yields CASSDPGQGAGYTF.

Only one count was recorded for this clone. The genes are TRBV7-2 and TRBJ1-2; D is ambiguous. The CDR3 consists of 14 residues. V was cut by 0 bases and J by 7 bases, with 12 bases left in between. Germline V gene sequence: CDR1 SGHTA, CDR2 FQGNSA. For the CDR3, the DNA is TGTGCCAGCAGCTTAGCTACGGGAGCCTCTGGCTACACCTTC. Its translation is CASSLATGASGYTF.

This chain uses TRBV6-6 with TRBJ1-1; the D gene is possibly TRBD1 (6 bases). This CDR3 spans 12 amino acids. Germline CDR1 is MNHNY and CDR2 is SVGAGI (reference sequence). With 0 bases removed from V and 13 bases from J, the gap between germline ends came to 12 bases. CDR3 in amino acids: CASSYSRGEGFF. CDR3 coding DNA: TGTGCCAGCAGTTACTCGAGGGGGGAGGGTTTCTTT.

The J gene is TRBJ1-1, the V gene TRBV18; perhaps TRBD1 as D (5 bases). CDR1 KGHSH and CDR2 LQKENI come from the germline V gene. V was shortened by 1 base and J by 0 bases, with 9 bases between the two germline ends. The CDR3 runs to 15 residues. In DNA, the CDR3 is TGTGCCAGCTCACCACTTCCAGGGATGAACACTGAAGCTTTCTTT. This gives the protein CASSPLPGMNTEAFF.

The chain couples TRBV18 to TRBJ1-3; 7 positions match TRBD1. Trimming took 3 bases from V and 0 from J; bases not matched to a gene: 11. Per germline, CDR1 KGHSH and CDR2 LQKENI. The CDR3 covers 18 residues. The CDR3 DNA reads as TGTGCCAGCTCACCTTATGGGGACAGTGACGACTCTGGAAACACCATATATTTT. Translating gives CASSPYGDSDDSGNTIYF.

The chain employs TRBV5-8 and TRBJ1-5, with D hard to call. The CDR3 totals 15 residues. V shed 0 bases and J shed 0 bases, with 7 bases lying between them. CDR1 and CDR2 (germline): SGHTS, YDEGEE. The DNA of the CDR3 is TGTGCCAGCAGCTTGGGCAACCCTAGCAATCAGCCCCAGCATTTT. Protein product: CASSLGNPSNQPQHF.

The gene calls are TRBV5-1 and TRBJ2-3, with D hard to call. CDR1 SGHRS and CDR2 YFSETQ come from the germline V gene. Trimming removed 0 bases at V and 6 bases at J, with 11 bases between. This CDR3 contains 14 residues. The CDR3 region has the DNA TGCGCCAGCAGCTTGGGAAACGGTTGGGATACGCAGTATTTT. It translates to CASSLGNGWDTQYF.

The chain has TRBV11-3 and TRBJ2-2; D not resolved. CDR1 and CDR2 from the germline V gene are SGHNT and YENEEA. The CDR3 totals 13 residues. V was cut by 2 bases and J by 6 bases, with 7 bases left in between. The DNA for the CDR3 is TGTGCCAGCAGCTTATGGGATTCCGGGGAGCTGTTTTTT. Residues: CASSLWDSGELFF.

The chain employs TRBV5-5 and TRBJ2-3; 10 nucleotides align to TRBD2. The CDR3 has 15 amino acids. Per the germline V gene, CDR1 is SGHKS and CDR2 is YYEKEE (reference sequence). V was clipped by 0 bases and J by 8 bases; unmatched bases: 6. The CDR3 DNA reads TGTGCCAGCAGCTTGGAAGCGGGGGGGCACTTTACGCAGTATTTT. It encodes CASSLEAGGHFTQYF.

V usage is TRBV18 and J usage is TRBJ2-5; D remains ambiguous. Germline CDR1 is KGHSH and CDR2 is LQKENI. V was pared by 0 bases and J by 5 bases, with 10 bases between. This CDR3 contains 14 residues. CDR3 sequence: CASSPPGTYETQYF. CDR3 coding DNA: TGTGCCAGCTCACCACCTGGAACGTACGAGACCCAGTACTTC.

This chain joins TRBV19 and TRBJ2-2; no firm D call. The germline V gene encodes CDR1 LNHDA and CDR2 SQIVND (reference sequence). CDR3 length: 14 amino acids. V shed 6 bases and J shed 0 bases, with 8 bases lying between them. The CDR3 nucleotides are TGTGCCAGTAGGAGCCAGGCGAACACCGGGGAGCTGTTTTTT. Its protein is CASRSQANTGELFF.

The chain is built from TRBV6-5 and TRBJ1-1, with a possible D match to TRBD1 (6 bases). V was trimmed by 6 bases and J by 3 bases, leaving 17 bases between them. Germline V gene data show CDR1 as MNHEY and CDR2 as SVGAGI. CDR3 length: 15 amino acids. This CDR3 reads CASSSDRIEYTEAFF. CDR3 DNA: TGTGCCAGCAGCTCTGACAGGATTGAGTACACTGAAGCTTTCTTT.

The chain joins TRBV4-1 to TRBJ1-5; the D gene is possibly TRBD1 (6 bases). Germline V gene data show CDR1 as MGHRA and CDR2 as YSYEKL. The CDR3 runs 16 residues. V lost 2 bases and J 6 bases, leaving 17 bases between the germline ends. CDR3 protein: CASSQLITGSGQPQHF. The CDR3 DNA reads as TGCGCCAGCAGCCAACTTATTACAGGGTCCGGTCAGCCCCAGCATTTT.

The rearrangement links TRBV6-6 to TRBJ2-1, with 9 bases lining up with TRBD2. There are 20 residues in the CDR3. Germline-derived CDR1 and CDR2 are MNHNY and SVGAGI (reference sequence). J lost 3 bases, V lost 6 bases, and 21 bases had no gene match. CDR3 loop: CASSRSGTSFLRGDYNEQFF. In DNA, the CDR3 is TGTGCCAGCAGCCGCTCCGGGACTAGCTTCCTCCGCGGGGACTACAATGAGCAGTTCTTC.

The CDR3 sequence is CASSSPGLNSPLHF. CDR3 nucleotides: TGTGCCAGCAGTTCTCCGGGACTTAATTCACCCCTCCACTTT. The chain has TRBV27 and TRBJ1-6; perhaps TRBD1 as D (5 bases). The CDR3 runs to 14 residues. The germline V and J ends were trimmed by 4 bases and 6 bases, with 10 bases remaining between them. The germline gives CDR1 MNHEY, CDR2 SMNVEV (reference sequence).

V usage is TRBV5-1 and J usage is TRBJ1-2; possibly TRBD1 for D (6 bases). The CDR3 is 14 amino acids. Germline V gene sequence: CDR1 SGHRS, CDR2 YFSETQ. The V and J ends lost 3 bases and 5 bases respectively, with 14 bases between them. CDR3: CASSSQDSMYGYTF. The CDR3 nucleotides read TGCGCCAGCAGCTCCCAGGACAGTATGTATGGCTACACCTTC.

V gene TRBV5-1 combines with J gene TRBJ2-5; D perhaps matches TRBD1 (5 bases). The CDR3 totals 16 residues. Trimming shortened V by 0 bases and J by 2 bases, and 14 bases separated the two germline ends. CDR1 SGHRS and CDR2 YFSETQ come from the germline V gene. In DNA form, the CDR3 reads TGCGCCAGCAGCTTGGCCGTTGCGACAGCTCAAGAGACCCAGTACTTC. This sequence encodes CASSLAVATAQETQYF.

CDR3 loop: CASSFRDKPYEQYF. In DNA, the CDR3 is TGTGCCAGCAGCTTCCGGGACAAGCCCTACGAGCAGTACTTC. J is TRBJ2-7 and V is TRBV7-9; D is possibly TRBD1 (6 bases). Looked up from germline, CDR1 is SEHNR and CDR2 is FQNEAQ (reference sequence). The CDR3 covers 14 residues. Deletions cut 3 bases from V and 2 bases from J, with 11 bases between.